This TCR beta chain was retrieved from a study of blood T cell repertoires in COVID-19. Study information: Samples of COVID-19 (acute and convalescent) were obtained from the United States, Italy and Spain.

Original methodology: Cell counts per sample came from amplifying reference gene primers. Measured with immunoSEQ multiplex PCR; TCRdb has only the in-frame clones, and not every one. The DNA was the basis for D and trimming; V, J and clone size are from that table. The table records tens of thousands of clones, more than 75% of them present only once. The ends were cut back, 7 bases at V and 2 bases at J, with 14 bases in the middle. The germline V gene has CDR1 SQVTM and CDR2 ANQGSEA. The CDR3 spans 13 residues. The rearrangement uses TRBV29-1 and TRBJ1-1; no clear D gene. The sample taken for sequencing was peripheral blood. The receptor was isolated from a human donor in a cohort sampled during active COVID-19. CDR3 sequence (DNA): TGCAGCGGGTTCGATGGCCCCAACACTGAAGCTTTCTTT. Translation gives CSGFDGPNTEAFF.